The 28 T cell receptor beta chains below were found in one sample sequenced in a study of T-cell memory formation after mild COVID-19 (dated by TCRdb to the early 2020s). The method was 5' RACE. Instrument on record: Illumina NovaSeq 6000. The public sequencing data were trimmed at Q25 with fastp and processed into clonotypes with MiXCR by TCRdb, which kept only in-frame beta chains. All rows with the same CDR3 protein become a single entry with the most common DNA and genes. Across this sample there are around 340,000 distinct CDR3 sequences, with roughly 21% seen only once. The ten largest clones capture approximately 12% of the sample. The sample taken for sequencing was PBMCs or a T cell subset sorted from them (not recorded which). These receptors were taken from an adult woman who had mild COVID-19 (a few samples of this study predate the infection). The sample titles of this study are shuffled in the database, so cell type and time point are left out; the donor was told from shared clones.

This chain joins TRBV9 and TRBJ2-3, with 9 bases fitting TRBD2. Germline CDR1 is SGDLS and CDR2 is YYNGEE. V shed 3 bases, J shed 4 bases, and the junction held 12 bases outside the gene matches. The CDR3 consists of 17 residues. CDR3 in amino acids: CASSASRLAGLSDTQYF. CDR3 nucleotide sequence: TGTGCCAGCAGCGCTAGCCGGCTAGCGGGGCTCTCAGATACGCAGTATTTT.

J is TRBJ1-1 and V is TRBV15; the D is unclear. This CDR3 contains 15 residues. Germline CDR1 and CDR2: LNHNV and YYDKDF (reference sequence). V was shortened by 5 bases and J by 3 bases, with 16 bases between the two germline ends. The CDR3 region has the DNA TGTGCCACCAGCTTCGGGTCCCCGACCGACACTGAAGCTTTCTTT. It codes for CATSFGSPTDTEAFF.

This clonotype was seen a handful of times. In nucleotides, the CDR3 is TGCGCCAGCAGCTTGGGCGGACGGAGCAACACTGAAGCTTTCTTT. Amino acid sequence: CASSLGGRSNTEAFF. V and J are TRBV5-1 and TRBJ1-1; no reliable D call. CDR1 SGHRS and CDR2 YFSETQ come from the germline V gene. CDR3 length: 15 residues. The V and J ends lost 0 bases and 2 bases respectively, with 11 bases between them.

This chain connects TRBV6-5 to TRBJ1-1, with 7 bases aligning to TRBD1. CDR3 length: 13 amino acids. The V segment lost 5 bases and the J segment 10 bases; nucleotides outside the gene matches: 10. CDR1 is MNHEY and CDR2 is SVGAGI in the germline V gene. The CDR3 bases are TGTGCCAGCAGTAATGGACAGGTCGGCGGAGCTTTCTTT. Its protein product is CASSNGQVGGAFF.

In its sample, this clonotype was seen many times. V usage is TRBV12-3 or TRBV12-4 and J usage is TRBJ1-3, with TRBD1 matching over 9 bases. CDR3 size: 17 residues. The V gene end was trimmed by 4 bases and the J gene end by 0 bases; junction bases not matched to a gene: 7. CDR3 DNA: TGTGCCAGCAGTTGGGGACAGGGTTTACTCTCTGGAAACACCATATATTTT. This gives the protein CASSWGQGLLSGNTIYF.

This clonotype appeared a few times. This chain links TRBV6-5 with TRBJ1-5; D not certain. The germline V gene encodes CDR1 MNHEY and CDR2 SVGAGI. V was trimmed by 3 bases and J by 2 bases, leaving 11 bases between them. The CDR3 spans 15 residues. The CDR3 protein is CASSYRLEGNQPQHF. In DNA, the CDR3 is TGTGCCAGCAGTTATCGACTCGAGGGCAATCAGCCCCAGCATTTT.

This chain connects TRBV9 to TRBJ2-1; TRBD2 aligns across 9 bases. The CDR3 is 17 residues long. The junction had 13 bases not matched to a gene; V was cut back by 0 bases and J by 9 bases. Germline CDR1 reads SGDLS; CDR2 reads YYNGEE. CDR3 sequence reads: CASSVGSGGPLLGEQFF. In nucleotides, the CDR3 is TGTGCCAGCAGCGTAGGTAGCGGGGGTCCCCTTTTGGGTGAGCAGTTCTTC.

The rearrangement joins TRBV6-6 to TRBJ2-5; D gene uncertain. This CDR3 has 13 residues. From germline, CDR1 is MNHNY and CDR2 SVGAGI (reference sequence). Between the trimmed V and J ends, which lost 8 bases and 0 bases, there was a span of 10 bases. The CDR3 sequence is CASWSSHQETQYF. For the CDR3, the DNA is TGTGCCAGCTGGAGTTCACACCAAGAGACCCAGTACTTC.

The genes are TRBV7-9 and TRBJ2-7; D uncertain. The CDR3 is 15 amino acids. The V end lost 4 bases, the J end lost 7 bases, and 20 bases lay between the germline ends. CDR1 SEHNR and CDR2 FQNEAQ come from the germline V gene (reference sequence). The CDR3 loop reads CASSSTQTVESEQYF. CDR3 in DNA: TGTGCCAGCAGCTCTACCCAAACCGTCGAGTCGGAGCAGTACTTC.

The J gene is TRBJ1-4, the V gene TRBV4-1, with 11 bases aligning to TRBD1. Germline assignment: CDR1 MGHRA and CDR2 YSYEKL. Germline trimming cut 2 bases from V and 14 bases from J; bases unmatched to any gene: 13. The CDR3 totals 16 residues. The CDR3 nucleotides read TGCGCCAGCAGCCAAAGAACTGAGGGACAGGGGGTTTTGCTGTTTTTT. Its translation: CASSQRTEGQGVLLFF.

This clonotype was detected only a few times. The chain has TRBV5-8 and TRBJ2-3; 8 nucleotides align to TRBD2. V shed 3 bases, J shed 4 bases, and the junction held 16 bases outside the gene matches. CDR1 SGHTS and CDR2 YDEGEE come from the germline V gene. The CDR3 spans 18 residues. The CDR3 here is CASSYSFGAGVEADTQYF. In nucleotides, the CDR3 is TGTGCCAGCAGCTATAGCTTTGGAGCGGGAGTCGAGGCAGATACGCAGTATTTT.

This chain links TRBV18 with TRBJ2-3; 9 bases align to TRBD2. J was trimmed by 4 bases and V by 2 bases; bases with no gene match: 7. The CDR3 spans 16 residues. CDR1 KGHSH and CDR2 LQKENI come from the germline V gene. The CDR3 is CASSPEASGIPDTQYF. The CDR3 DNA reads TGTGCCAGCTCACCAGAGGCTAGCGGGATCCCAGATACGCAGTATTTT. The whole variable domain, remainder taken from reference TRBV18 and TRBJ2-3, is NAGVMQNPRHLVRRRGQEARLRCSPMKGHSHVYWYRQLPEEGLKFMVYLQKENIIDESGMPKERFSAEFPKEGPSILRIQQVVRGDSAAYFCASSPEASGIPDTQYFGPGTRLTVL.

The rearrangement links TRBV11-2 to TRBJ2-5; no definite D call. This CDR3 region has 13 residues. The germline V and J ends were trimmed by 0 bases and 6 bases, with 8 bases remaining between them. Germline V lookup: CDR1 SGHAT, CDR2 FQNNGV. As DNA, the CDR3 is TGTGCCAGCAGCTTAGATATGAGCCAGACCCAGTACTTC. Amino acid sequence: CASSLDMSQTQYF.

The chain recombines TRBV29-1 with TRBJ2-7; perhaps TRBD1 as D (5 bases). The V end was cut by 6 bases, the J end by 7 bases, with 19 bases between. Germline V gene data show CDR1 as SQVTM and CDR2 as ANQGSEA. The CDR3 loop spans 13 amino acids. The DNA of the CDR3 is TGCAGCGTCCAGGGCCGAAGTCTAGGGGAGCAGTACTTC. This gives the protein CSVQGRSLGEQYF.

This clonotype was seen more than once but under ten times. This chain links TRBV20-1 with TRBJ2-7; TRBD2 matches at 12 bases. V trimming: 4 bases; J trimming: 3 bases; junction bases outside the gene matches: 4. CDR1 and CDR2 from the germline V gene are DFQATT and SNEGSKA (reference sequence). The CDR3 contains 14 residues. The CDR3 here is CSAMQTSGSYEQYF. The CDR3 nucleotides read TGCAGTGCTATGCAGACTAGCGGGAGCTACGAGCAGTACTTC.

The rearrangement uses TRBV24-1 and TRBJ1-1; no firm D call. V was shortened by 6 bases and J by 0 bases, with 7 bases between the two germline ends. This CDR3 has 13 amino acids. Germline V gives CDR1 KGHDR, CDR2 SFDVKD. The CDR3 sequence is CATSNSLNTEAFF. CDR3 bases: TGTGCCACCAGTAACTCCTTGAACACTGAAGCTTTCTTT.

This clonotype occurred a few times. The CDR3 sequence: CASSFGGVALEQYF. DNA of the CDR3: TGTGCCAGCAGTTTTGGGGGAGTGGCCCTCGAGCAGTACTTC. The chain couples TRBV6-2 or TRBV6-3 to TRBJ2-7; D might be TRBD1 or TRBD2, each matching 5 bases. V lost 4 bases, J lost 6 bases, and 16 bases lay in between. This CDR3 comprises 14 residues. Looked up from germline, CDR1 is MNHEY and CDR2 is SVGEGT.

In its sample, this clonotype was seen a few times. This sequence joins TRBV7-9 and TRBJ1-2; D remains unclear. Germline lookup yields CDR1 SEHNR and CDR2 FQNEAQ (reference sequence). V shed 4 bases and J shed 10 bases, with 19 bases lying between them. This CDR3 contains 14 residues. The DNA of the CDR3 is TGTGCCAGCAGCTATACCTCGACCAGCGGGGACTACACCTTC. As protein: CASSYTSTSGDYTF. Combining the CDR3 with reference TRBV7-9 and TRBJ1-2 gives the whole variable domain DTGVSQNPRHKITKRGQNVTFRCDPISEHNRLYWYRQTLGQGPEFLTYFQNEAQLEKSRLLSDRFSAERPKGSFSTLEIQRTEQGDSAMYLCASSYTSTSGDYTFGSGTRLTVV.

The sample holds a few counts of this clonotype. The gene calls are TRBV20-1 and TRBJ1-5; no clear D. CDR3 size: 12 residues. V lost 3 bases and J 4 bases, leaving 7 bases between the germline ends. Germline CDR1 DFQATT, CDR2 SNEGSKA (reference sequence). The chain's CDR3 is CSARTGNQPQHF. The CDR3 nucleotides are TGCAGTGCTAGGACTGGGAATCAGCCCCAGCATTTT.

In its sample, this clonotype was seen a few times. This chain joins TRBV3-1 and TRBJ2-5; 8 bases map to TRBD1. This CDR3 is 17 amino acids long. Germline V gene data show CDR1 as LGHDT and CDR2 as YNNKEL (reference sequence). J was trimmed by 4 bases and V by 1 base; bases with no gene match: 11. CDR3 amino acids: CASSQGVGYRGIETQYF. The CDR3 DNA reads as TGTGCCAGCAGCCAAGGGGTTGGTTACAGGGGGATAGAGACCCAGTACTTC.

The chain uses TRBV20-1 and TRBJ2-7; unclear D gene. Germline V lookup: CDR1 DFQATT, CDR2 SNEGSKA (reference sequence). The CDR3 has 11 amino acids. V was pared by 3 bases and J by 3 bases, with 6 bases between. CDR3 sequence: CSARASYEQYF. CDR3 in DNA: TGCAGTGCTAGGGCCAGCTACGAGCAGTACTTC.

In this sample, this clonotype turned up a few times. The V and J genes are TRBV30 and TRBJ1-1; no definite D call. The ends were cut back, 0 bases at V and 1 base at J, with 9 bases in the middle. Germline V gene sequence: CDR1 GTSNPN, CDR2 SVGIG (reference sequence). The length of the CDR3 is 14 residues. The CDR3 bases are TGTGCCTGGAGTGTACGCGGTGGGAACACTGAAGCTTTCTTT. It specifies CAWSVRGGNTEAFF.

The V call is TRBV7-9, the J call TRBJ1-1; D remains ambiguous. Germline-derived CDR1 and CDR2 are SEHNR and FQNEAQ (reference sequence). CDR3 length: 14 residues. The V gene lost 5 bases and the J gene lost 2 bases, with 12 bases spanning the gap. CDR3 protein: CASSRPPGNTEAFF. CDR3 nucleotide sequence: TGTGCCAGCAGCCGTCCGCCGGGAAACACTGAAGCTTTCTTT.

The V call is TRBV10-3, the J call TRBJ2-2, with D maybe TRBD1 (5 bases). The CDR3 is 13 amino acids. Germline loops: CDR1 ENHRY, CDR2 SYGVKD. Trimming shortened V by 8 bases and J by 2 bases, and 9 bases separated the two germline ends. The DNA of the CDR3 is TGTGCCATCTGGACAATTAACACCGGGGAGCTGTTTTTT. Its translation: CAIWTINTGELFF.

Details on this clonotype: An end of the junction does not agree with germline; a read error may underlie this. The rearrangement uses TRBV4-2 and TRBJ1-3; D gene uncertain. CDR1 and CDR2 from the germline V gene are LGHNA and YNFKEQ. The CDR3 covers 15 residues. This chain's CDR3 is CASSEERSSGNTIYF. The CDR3 bases are TGTGCCAGCAGCGAAGAACGGAGCTCTGGAAACACCATATATTTT.

This clonotype was picked up a small number of times. The chain joins TRBV24-1 to TRBJ2-1; no reliable D call. The V and J ends lost 2 bases and 0 bases respectively, with 13 bases between them. This CDR3 region has 17 residues. CDR1 and CDR2 (germline): KGHDR, SFDVKD. CDR3 coding DNA: TGTGCCACCAGTGATTCCAGACTCGTTCTCTCCTACAATGAGCAGTTCTTC. It specifies CATSDSRLVLSYNEQFF.

This clonotype was seen a handful of times. This chain connects TRBV5-5 to TRBJ1-6; D might be TRBD1 (6 bases). This CDR3 contains 15 residues. The germline V gene has CDR1 SGHKS and CDR2 YYEKEE (reference sequence). The ends were cut back, 2 bases at V and 7 bases at J, with 13 bases in the middle. The CDR3 coding sequence is TGTGCCAGCAGCTTAACAGGGTTTTTGAATTCACCCCTCCACTTT. This translates into CASSLTGFLNSPLHF. Based on the CDR3 plus reference TRBV5-5 and TRBJ1-6, the full variable domain is DAGVTQSPTHLIKTRGQQVTLRCSPISGHKSVSWYQQVLGQGPQFIFQYYEKEERGRGNFPDRFSARQFPNYSSELNVNALLLGDSALYLCASSLTGFLNSPLHFGNGTRLTVT.

V gene TRBV2 combines with J gene TRBJ1-5; D possibly corresponds to TRBD1 (6 bases). The V and J ends lost 7 bases and 7 bases respectively, with 17 bases between them. This CDR3 comprises 14 residues. Germline V gene data show CDR1 as SNHLY and CDR2 as FYNNEI. Here the CDR3 reads CASTEGGGIQPQHF. The CDR3 DNA reads TGTGCCAGCACCGAAGGGGGGGGGATCCAGCCCCAGCATTTT.